This T cell receptor (beta chain) is from a study of T cell repertoires in cytomegalovirus infection. TCRdb analysed the reads with MiXCR anew, one entry per CDR3 protein. The sample lists some 240,000 distinct CDR3 sequences, approximately 15% occurring once. This clonotype is a singleton in its sample. This CDR3 is 14 amino acids long. CDR1 SNHLY and CDR2 FYNNEI come from the germline V gene. The V and J ends lost 1 base and 4 bases respectively, with 8 bases between them. The receptor comes from a human donor in good health (CMV status not recorded). Some clones in this sample may be carry-over from other donors' samples. Sequencing was performed on CD8+ T cells from PBMCs. This chain uses TRBV2 with TRBJ1-5; D is perhaps TRBD1 (5 bases). DNA for the CDR3: TGTGCCAGCAGTGAAGGCGGGGGAAATCAGCCCCAGCATTTT. This translates into CASSEGGGNQPQHF. Full variable domain (outside the CDR3, taken from reference TRBV2 and TRBJ1-5): EPEVTQTPSHQVTQMGQEVILRCVPISNHLYFYWYRQILGQKVEFLVSFYNNEISEKSEIFDDQFSVERPDGSNFTLKIRSTKLEDSAMYFCASSEGGGNQPQHFGDGTRLSIL.